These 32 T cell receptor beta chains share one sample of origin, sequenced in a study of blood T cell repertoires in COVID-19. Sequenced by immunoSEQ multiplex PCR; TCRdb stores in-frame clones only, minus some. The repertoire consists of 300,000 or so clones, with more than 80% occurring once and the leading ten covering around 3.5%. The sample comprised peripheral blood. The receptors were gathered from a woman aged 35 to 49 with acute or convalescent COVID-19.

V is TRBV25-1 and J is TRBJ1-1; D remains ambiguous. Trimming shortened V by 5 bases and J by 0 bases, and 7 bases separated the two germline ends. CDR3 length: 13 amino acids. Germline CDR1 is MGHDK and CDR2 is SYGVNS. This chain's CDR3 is CASSPGMNTEAFF. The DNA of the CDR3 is TGTGCCAGCAGTCCGGGGATGAACACTGAAGCTTTCTTT.

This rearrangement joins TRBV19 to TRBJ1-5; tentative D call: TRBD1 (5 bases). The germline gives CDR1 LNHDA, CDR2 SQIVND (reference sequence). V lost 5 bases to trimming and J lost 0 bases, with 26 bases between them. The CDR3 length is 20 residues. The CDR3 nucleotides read TGTGCCAGTAGTCGGGGGTGGGCCGGCGGTGCACCCTATAGCAATCAGCCCCAGCATTTT. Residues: CASSRGWAGGAPYSNQPQHF.

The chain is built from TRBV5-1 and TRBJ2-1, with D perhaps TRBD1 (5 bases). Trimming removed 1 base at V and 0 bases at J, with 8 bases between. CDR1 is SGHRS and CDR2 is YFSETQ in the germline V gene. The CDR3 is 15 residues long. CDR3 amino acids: CASSLYRSSYNEQFF. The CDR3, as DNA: TGCGCCAGCAGCTTGTACAGGAGCTCCTACAATGAGCAGTTCTTC.

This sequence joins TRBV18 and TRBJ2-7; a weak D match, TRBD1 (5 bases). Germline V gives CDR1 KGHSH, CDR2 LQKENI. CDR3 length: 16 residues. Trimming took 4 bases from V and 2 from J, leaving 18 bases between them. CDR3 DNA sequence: TGTGCCAGCTCACAAGAAGACCATGGGGCAGCCTACGAGCAGTACGTC. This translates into CASSQEDHGAAYEQYV.

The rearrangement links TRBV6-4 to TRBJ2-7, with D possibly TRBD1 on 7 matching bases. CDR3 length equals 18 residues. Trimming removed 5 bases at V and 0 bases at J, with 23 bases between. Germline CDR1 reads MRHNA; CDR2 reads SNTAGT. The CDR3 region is CASSTRTGDSESSYEQYV. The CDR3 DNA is TGTGCCAGCAGTACACGAACGGGGGACAGTGAAAGCTCCTACGAGCAGTACGTC.

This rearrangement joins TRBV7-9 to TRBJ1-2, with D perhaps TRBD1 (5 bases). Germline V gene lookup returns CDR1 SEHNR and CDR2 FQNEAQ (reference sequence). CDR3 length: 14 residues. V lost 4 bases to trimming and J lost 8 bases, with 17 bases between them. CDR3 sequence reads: CASSWDGLGGGYTF. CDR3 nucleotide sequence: TGTGCCAGCAGCTGGGACGGCCTGGGAGGAGGCTACACCTTC.

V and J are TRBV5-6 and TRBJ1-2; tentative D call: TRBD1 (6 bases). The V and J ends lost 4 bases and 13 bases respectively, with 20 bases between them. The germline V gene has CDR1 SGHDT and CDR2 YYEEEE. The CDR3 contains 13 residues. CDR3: CASSPRGAGRRTF. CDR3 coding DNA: TGTGCCAGCAGCCCCCGGGGGGCGGGACGGCGCACCTTC. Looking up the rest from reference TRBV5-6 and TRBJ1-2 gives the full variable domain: DAGVTQSPTHLIKTRGQQVTLRCSPKSGHDTVSWYQQALGQGPQFIFQYYEEEERQRGNFPDRFSGHQFPNYSSELNVNALLLGDSALYLCASSPRGAGRRTFGSGTRLTVV.

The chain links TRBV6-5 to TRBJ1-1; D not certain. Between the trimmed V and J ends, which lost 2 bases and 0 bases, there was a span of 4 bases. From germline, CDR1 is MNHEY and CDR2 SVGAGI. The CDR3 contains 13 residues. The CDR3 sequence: CASSYRVNTEAFF. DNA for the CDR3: TGTGCCAGCAGTTACCGGGTGAACACTGAAGCTTTCTTT.

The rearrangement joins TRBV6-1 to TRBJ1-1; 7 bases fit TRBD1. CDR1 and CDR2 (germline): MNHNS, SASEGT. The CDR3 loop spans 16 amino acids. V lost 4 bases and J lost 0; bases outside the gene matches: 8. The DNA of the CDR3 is TGTGCCAGCAGTGCGAGACCGGGACAGATGAACACTGAAGCTTTCTTT. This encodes CASSARPGQMNTEAFF.

This CDR3 reads CASSDPVGLANEQFF. As DNA, the CDR3 is TGCGCCAGCAGTGACCCCGTTGGACTAGCCAATGAGCAGTTCTTC. This sequence joins TRBV10-2 and TRBJ2-1, with 8 nucleotides matching TRBD2. This CDR3 is built from 15 residues. Germline CDR1 is WSHSY and CDR2 is SAAADI. Trimming removed 3 bases from V and 6 bases from J; junction bases left unmatched: 7.

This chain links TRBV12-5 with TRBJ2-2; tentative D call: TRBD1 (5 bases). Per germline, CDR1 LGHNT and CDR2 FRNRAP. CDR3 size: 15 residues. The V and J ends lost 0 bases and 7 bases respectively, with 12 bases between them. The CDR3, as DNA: TGTGCTAGTGGTTTGGTACTTAAGGGGAACGGGGAGCTGTTTTTT. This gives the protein CASGLVLKGNGELFF. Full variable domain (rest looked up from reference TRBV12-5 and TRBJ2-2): DARVTQTPRHKVTEMGQEVTMRCQPILGHNTVFWYRQTMMQGLELLAYFRNRAPLDDSGMPKDRFSAEMPDATLATLKIQPSEPRDSAVYFCASGLVLKGNGELFFGEGSRLTVL.

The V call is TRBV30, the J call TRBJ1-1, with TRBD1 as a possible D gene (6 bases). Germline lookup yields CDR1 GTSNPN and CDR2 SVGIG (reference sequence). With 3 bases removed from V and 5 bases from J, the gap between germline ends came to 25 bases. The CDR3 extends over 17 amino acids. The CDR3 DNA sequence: TGTGCCTGGAGCTACCCCCGTTTGACAGGCCTTGGGACTGAAGCTTTCTTT. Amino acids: CAWSYPRLTGLGTEAFF.

CDR3 coding DNA: TGTGCCAGCAGCCCTGACAGGGTCAATAATGAAAAACTGTTTTTT. Protein product: CASSPDRVNNEKLFF. This chain connects TRBV7-2 to TRBJ1-4; 7 nucleotides line up with TRBD1. The CDR3 contains 15 residues. From germline, CDR1 is SGHTA and CDR2 FQGNSA. V shed 5 bases, J shed 4 bases, and the junction held 7 bases outside the gene matches. The full variable domain, completed using reference TRBV7-2 and TRBJ1-4, is GAGVSQSPSNKVTEKGKDVELRCDPISGHTALYWYRQSLGQGLEFLIYFQGNSAPDKSGLPSDRFSAERTGGSVSTLTIQRTQQEDSAVYLCASSPDRVNNEKLFFGSGTQLSVL.

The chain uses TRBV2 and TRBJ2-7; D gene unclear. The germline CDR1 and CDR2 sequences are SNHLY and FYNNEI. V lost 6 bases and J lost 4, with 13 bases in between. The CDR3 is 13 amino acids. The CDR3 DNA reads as TGTGCCAGCAGGAGGCACTTTATGTACGAGCAGTACGTC. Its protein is CASRRHFMYEQYV.

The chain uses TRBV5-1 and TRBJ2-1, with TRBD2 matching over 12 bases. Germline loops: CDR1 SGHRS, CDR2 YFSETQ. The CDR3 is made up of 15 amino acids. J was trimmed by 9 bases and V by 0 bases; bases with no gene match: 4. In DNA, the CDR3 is TGCGCCAGCAGCTTGGGGACTAGCGGGGTAGGTGAGCAGTTCTTC. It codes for CASSLGTSGVGEQFF.

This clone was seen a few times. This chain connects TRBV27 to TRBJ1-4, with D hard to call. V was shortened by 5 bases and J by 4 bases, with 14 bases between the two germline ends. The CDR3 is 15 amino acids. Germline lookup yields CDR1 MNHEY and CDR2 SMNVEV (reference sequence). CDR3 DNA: TGTGCCAGCAGTCTCTACAGTACCCGTAATGAAAAACTGTTTTTT. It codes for CASSLYSTRNEKLFF.

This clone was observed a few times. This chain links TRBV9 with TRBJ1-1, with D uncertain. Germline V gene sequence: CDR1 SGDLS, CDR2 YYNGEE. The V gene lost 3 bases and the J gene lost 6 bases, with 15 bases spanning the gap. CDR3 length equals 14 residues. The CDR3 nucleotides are TGTGCCAGCAGCGCCCTTAGCGGGGAAGCTGAAGCTTTCTTT. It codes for CASSALSGEAEAFF. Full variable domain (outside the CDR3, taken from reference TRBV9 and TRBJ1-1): DSGVTQTPKHLITATGQRVTLRCSPRSGDLSVYWYQQSLDQGLQFLIQYYNGEERAKGNILERFSAQQFPDLHSELNLSSLELGDSALYFCASSALSGEAEAFFGQGTRLTVV.

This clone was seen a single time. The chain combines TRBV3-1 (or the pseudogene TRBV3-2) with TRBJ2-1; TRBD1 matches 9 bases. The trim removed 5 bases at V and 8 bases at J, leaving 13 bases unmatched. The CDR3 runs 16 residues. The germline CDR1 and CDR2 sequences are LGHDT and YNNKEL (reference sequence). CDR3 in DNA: TGTGCCAGCAGCACCCGGGGAGGGACAGGGAGCCATGAGCAGTTCTTC. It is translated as CASSTRGGTGSHEQFF.

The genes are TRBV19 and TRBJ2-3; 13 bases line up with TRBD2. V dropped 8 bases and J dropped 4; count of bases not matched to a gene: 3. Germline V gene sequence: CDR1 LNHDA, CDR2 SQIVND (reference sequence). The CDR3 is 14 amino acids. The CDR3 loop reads CASLTSGGSDTQYF. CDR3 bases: TGTGCCAGTCTGACTAGCGGGGGGTCAGATACGCAGTATTTT.

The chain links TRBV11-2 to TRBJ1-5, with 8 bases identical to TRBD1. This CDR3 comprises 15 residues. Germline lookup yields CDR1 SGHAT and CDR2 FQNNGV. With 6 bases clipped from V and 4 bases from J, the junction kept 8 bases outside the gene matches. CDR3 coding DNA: TGTGCCAGCAGTCGAGGGACAGGCCGAAATCAGCCCCAGCATTTT. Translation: CASSRGTGRNQPQHF.

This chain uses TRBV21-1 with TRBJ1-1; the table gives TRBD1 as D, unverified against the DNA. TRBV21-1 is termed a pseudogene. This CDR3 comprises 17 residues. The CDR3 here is CASSKVPPRGSDTEAFF. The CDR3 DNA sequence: TGTGCCAGCAGCAAAGTGCCCCCCAGGGGGTCGGACACTGAAGCTTTCTTT.

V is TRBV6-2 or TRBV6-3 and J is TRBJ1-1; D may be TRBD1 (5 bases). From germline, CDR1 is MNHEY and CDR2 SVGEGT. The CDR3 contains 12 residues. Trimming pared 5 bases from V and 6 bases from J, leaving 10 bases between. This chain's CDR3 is CASSPQGAEAFF. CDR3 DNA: TGTGCCAGCAGTCCCCAGGGCGCTGAAGCTTTCTTT.

CDR3 sequence reads: CASSVTSGGAGTGELFF. The CDR3 nucleotides are TGTGCCAGCAGCGTTACTAGCGGGGGGGCCGGAACCGGGGAGCTGTTTTTT. The chain links TRBV9 to TRBJ2-2, with 13 bases fitting TRBD2. Germline lookup yields CDR1 SGDLS and CDR2 YYNGEE. This CDR3 has 17 amino acids. The junction had 6 bases not matched to a gene; V was cut back by 2 bases and J by 5 bases.

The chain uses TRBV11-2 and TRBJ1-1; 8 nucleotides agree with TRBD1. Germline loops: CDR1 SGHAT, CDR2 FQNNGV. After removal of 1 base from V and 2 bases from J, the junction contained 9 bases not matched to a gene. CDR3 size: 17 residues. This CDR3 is CASSLGALGQGNTEAFF. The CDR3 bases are TGTGCCAGCAGCTTAGGGGCCTTAGGACAGGGTAACACTGAAGCTTTCTTT.

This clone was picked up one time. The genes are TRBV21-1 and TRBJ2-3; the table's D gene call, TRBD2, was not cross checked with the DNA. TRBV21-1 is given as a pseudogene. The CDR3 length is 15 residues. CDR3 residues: CASRGASGEPDTQYF. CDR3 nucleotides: TGTGCCAGCAGAGGCGCGTCCGGAGAACCTGATACGCAGTATTTT.

This CDR3 is CASSLTGWGAFF. CDR3 DNA sequence: TGTGCCAGCAGTTTAACGGGGTGGGGAGCTTTCTTT. The chain has TRBV28 and TRBJ1-1; D is ambiguous. The CDR3 spans 12 residues. In germline, CDR1 is MDHEN, CDR2 SYDVKM. V shed 2 bases and J shed 10 bases, with 11 bases lying between them.

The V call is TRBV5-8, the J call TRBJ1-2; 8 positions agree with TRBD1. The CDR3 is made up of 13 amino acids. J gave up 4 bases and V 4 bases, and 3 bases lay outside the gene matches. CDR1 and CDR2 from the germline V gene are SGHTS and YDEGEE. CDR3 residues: CASSPGQGYGYTF. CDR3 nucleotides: TGTGCCAGCAGCCCTGGACAGGGCTATGGCTACACCTTC.

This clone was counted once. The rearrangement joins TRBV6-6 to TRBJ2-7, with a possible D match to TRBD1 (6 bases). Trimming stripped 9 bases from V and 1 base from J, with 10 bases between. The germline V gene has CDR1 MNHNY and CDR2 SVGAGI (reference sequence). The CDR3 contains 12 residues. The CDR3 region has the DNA TGTGCCAGTCGGGACAAGTCCTACGAGCAGTACGTC. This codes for CASRDKSYEQYV.

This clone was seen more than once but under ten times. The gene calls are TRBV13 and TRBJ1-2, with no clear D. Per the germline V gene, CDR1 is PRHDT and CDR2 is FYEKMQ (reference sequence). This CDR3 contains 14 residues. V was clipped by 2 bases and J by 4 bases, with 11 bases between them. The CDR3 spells CASSLMSHLYGYTF. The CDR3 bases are TGTGCCAGCAGCTTAATGAGCCACCTCTATGGCTACACCTTC.

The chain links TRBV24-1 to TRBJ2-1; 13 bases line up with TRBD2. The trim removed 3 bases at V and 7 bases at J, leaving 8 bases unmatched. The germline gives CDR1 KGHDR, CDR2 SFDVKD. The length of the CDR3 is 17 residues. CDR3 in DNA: TGTGCCACCAGTGATCCAACTAGCGGGGGGGCACGGAATGAGCAGTTCTTC. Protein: CATSDPTSGGARNEQFF.

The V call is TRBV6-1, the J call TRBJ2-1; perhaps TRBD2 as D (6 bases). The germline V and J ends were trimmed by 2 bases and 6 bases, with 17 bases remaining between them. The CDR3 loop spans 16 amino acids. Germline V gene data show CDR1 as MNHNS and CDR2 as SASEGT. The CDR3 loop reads CASSELGRERRNEQFF. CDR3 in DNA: TGTGCCAGCAGTGAATTGGGCCGGGAGAGACGCAATGAGCAGTTCTTC.

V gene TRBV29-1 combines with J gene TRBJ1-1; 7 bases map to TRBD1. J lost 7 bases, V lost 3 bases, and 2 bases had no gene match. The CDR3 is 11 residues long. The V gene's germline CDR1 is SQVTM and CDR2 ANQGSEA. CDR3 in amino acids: CSVEGQFEAFF. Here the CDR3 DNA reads TGCAGCGTTGAGGGACAGTTTGAAGCTTTCTTT.